Listed below are T cell receptor beta chains from one sample, sequenced in a study of cytotoxic CD8 clonotypes in ibrutinib-treated CLL. Sequencing used immunoSEQ multiplex PCR; TCRdb keeps in-frame clones, though not all of them. The table has some 300,000 clones, more than 65% seen once. Sample: PBMCs, taken before ibrutinib treatment. The receptors shown here come from a human donor with chronic lymphocytic leukemia. The CDR3 runs from the conserved cysteine through the conserved F or W. A D gene is named only where the DNA matches it firmly. Clone size is shown for a subset of rows, as once, few, many or a class of expanded clone.

size	V	J	D	DNA	CDR3
.	TRBV13	TRBJ2-7	.	TGTGCCAGCAGATTCCGGTCCGCGGCCCGCGAGCAGTACTTC	CASRFRSAAREQYF
few	TRBV5-1	TRBJ2-7	.	TGCGCCAGCAGGCTGCGGGGCGGGTACGAGCAGTACTTC	CASRLRGGYEQYF
.	TRBV4-1	TRBJ1-1	.	TGCGCCAGCAGCCATGCCGGGACTCGGAACACTGAAGCTTTCTTT	CASSHAGTRNTEAFF
.	TRBV6-5	TRBJ2-3	.	TGTGCCAGCAGTTACTCTCTAGTTCCCACAGATACGCAGTATTTT	CASSYSLVPTDTQYF
few	TRBV7-9	TRBJ2-3	.	TGTGCCGGCTCTCTAGGAGATACGCAGTATTTT	CAGSLGDTQYF
.	TRBV7-9	TRBJ1-1	TRBD1	TGTGCCAGCAGCTTAGACCCAGGGACAGGGTGGAACACTGAAGCTTTCTTT	CASSLDPGTGWNTEAFF
.	TRBV5-6	TRBJ1-2	.	TGTGCCAGCAGTCTCCGGACAGTCGCCTATGGCTACACCTTC	CASSLRTVAYGYTF
.	TRBV7-9	TRBJ2-7	TRBD1	TGTGCCAGCAGCTCCAGGAAACCGGGACAGGGGGCGAATGGGCAGTACTTC	CASSSRKPGQGANGQYF
once	TRBV9	TRBJ2-1	TRBD2	TGTGCCAGCAGCCCACCAGGCGGGAGCTCCTACAATGAGCAGTTCTTC	CASSPPGGSSYNEQFF
.	TRBV7-8	TRBJ1-2	.	TGTGCCAGCAGCTTAAGAAGTTATGGCTACACCTTC	CASSLRSYGYTF
.	TRBV28	TRBJ2-7	.	TGTGCCAGCAGTCCTACAGGACCCCTATACGAGCAGTACTTC	CASSPTGPLYEQYF
few	TRBV7-8	TRBJ2-7	TRBD2	TGTGCCAGCAGCTTAGCGTTGGGGGAGGGGTACGAGCAGTACTTC	CASSLALGEGYEQYF
.	TRBV9	TRBJ2-3	TRBD2	TGTGCCAGCAGCGTAGTCTGGGGACTAGCTAGCACAGATACGCAGTATTTT	CASSVVWGLASTDTQYF
.	TRBV10-3	TRBJ2-7	TRBD1	TGTGCCATCAGTGTCGGACAGGGCTACGAGCAGTACTTC	CAISVGQGYEQYF
once	TRBV20-1	TRBJ1-2	.	TGCAGTGCTAAGAGACTAGCTGGCTACACCTTC	CSAKRLAGYTF
.	TRBV2	TRBJ2-7	TRBD1	TGTGCCAGCAGTGAGAGATCGGGACAGGGGATCTACGAGCAGTACTTC	CASSERSGQGIYEQYF
.	TRBV27	TRBJ2-7	.	TGTGCCAGCAGTTTAGCCTTGAATTCCTACGAGCAGTACTTC	CASSLALNSYEQYF
.	TRBV6-1	TRBJ2-5	.	TGTGCCAGCAGTGTCGCGAACAGGGACCAAGAGACCCAGTACTTC	CASSVANRDQETQYF
once	TRBV30	TRBJ1-4	TRBD1	TGTGCCTGGAGTAGGACAGGGGGCGCCTGGACTAATGAAAAACTGTTTTTT	CAWSRTGGAWTNEKLFF
few	TRBV5-1	TRBJ1-5	TRBD1	TGCGCCAGCAGCCTTGGACAGGGGCAACATCAGCCCCAGCATTTT	CASSLGQGQHQPQHF
.	TRBV5-1	TRBJ2-2	.	TGCGCCGCCGTGGGGGACACCGGGGAGCTGTTTTTT	CAAVGDTGELFF
.	TRBV21-1	TRBJ2-1	.	TGTGCCAGCAGCTTAAAGACTAGCGGGAGGGATCTTGATGAGCAGTTCTTC	CASSLKTSGRDLDEQFF
once	TRBV30	TRBJ1-2	.	TGTGCCTGGAGTGAATTCCGGGAGGATGGCTACACCTTC	CAWSEFREDGYTF
.	TRBV9	TRBJ2-7	TRBD2	TGTGCCAGCAGCGGGGGACTAGCATCCGGCGAGCAGTACTTC	CASSGGLASGEQYF
.	TRBV7-6	TRBJ2-7	TRBD2	TGTGCCAGCAGCCCCACGACTAGCGGGCACCTAACATCCTACGAGCAGTACTTC	CASSPTTSGHLTSYEQYF
once	TRBV6-5	TRBJ1-2	.	TGTGCCAGCAGTTACTCGACATCAAGGGCTAACTATGGCTACACCTTC	CASSYSTSRANYGYTF
once	TRBV5-4	TRBJ2-2	.	TGTGCCAGCAGCCCAATGAAGGTGGTCGGGGAGCTGTTTTTT	CASSPMKVVGELFF
once	TRBV27	TRBJ1-3	.	TGTGCCAGCAGTTCTACGGGGGCTGGAAACACCATATATTTT	CASSSTGAGNTIYF
.	TRBV7-9	TRBJ1-2	.	TGTGCCAGCATCAGGACGGCCGAATTTTTTGGTTATGGCTACACCTTC	CASIRTAEFFGYGYTF
.	TRBV27	TRBJ2-1	.	TGTGCCACCACCACAGATTTATACAATGAGCAGTTCTTC	CATTTDLYNEQFF
.	TRBV4-3	TRBJ2-7	.	TGCGCCAGCAGCCAAGGGTATTCCTACGAGCAGTACTTC	CASSQGYSYEQYF
once	TRBV7-9	TRBJ2-5	TRBD2	TGTGCCAGCAGCTTAGTTGGACTAGCGCAAGAGACCCAGTACTTC	CASSLVGLAQETQYF
.	TRBV18	TRBJ2-7	.	TGTGCCAGCTCGCCCGGTGGCAGGGACTACGAGCAGTACTTC	CASSPGGRDYEQYF
.	TRBV28	TRBJ1-1	.	TGTGCCAGCAGTTTATTAGCCGGGCAAGACGGGAACACTGAAGCTTTCTTT	CASSLLAGQDGNTEAFF
.	TRBV27	TRBJ2-7	.	TGTGCCAGCAGTCCCATAATAGGAGGGCCCTCCTACGAGCAGTACTTC	CASSPIIGGPSYEQYF
.	TRBV4-3	TRBJ1-2	.	TGCGCCAGCAGCCAAGATAGGGCAGGCTATGGCTACACCTTC	CASSQDRAGYGYTF
.	TRBV6-5	TRBJ2-7	.	TGTGCCAGCAGTTACTCTGGGGACCCGGCCGAGCAGTACTTC	CASSYSGDPAEQYF
.	TRBV4-2	TRBJ1-2	.	TGTGCCAGCAGCCAAGAGTCTGAGGGGCGCCTCGGCTATGGCTACACCTTC	CASSQESEGRLGYGYTF
.	TRBV4-2	TRBJ2-7	.	TGTGCCAGCAGCCAAGGCGTGGCGGGAAGCCCCCACGAGCAGTACTTC	CASSQGVAGSPHEQYF
.	TRBV9	TRBJ2-1	TRBD2	TGTGCCAGCAGCGCCAGCGGTCTTGCGGGAGGGTACAATGAGCAGTTCTTC	CASSASGLAGGYNEQFF
.	TRBV27	TRBJ2-7	.	TGTGCCAGCACCCTAGGGGTCGAGCAGTACTTC	CASTLGVEQYF
.	TRBV5-1	TRBJ2-2	TRBD2	TGCGCCAGCAGCTTGGCTAGCGGGACCGGGGAGCTGTTTTTT	CASSLASGTGELFF
.	TRBV9	TRBJ1-1	.	TGTGCCAGCAGCGTAGGTAGGGGAGGAACTGAAGCTTTCTTT	CASSVGRGGTEAFF
.	TRBV9	TRBJ2-3	.	TGTGCCAGCAGCGTAGCTCCTTGGGAGGCAGATACGCAGTATTTT	CASSVAPWEADTQYF
.	TRBV10-3	TRBJ1-2	.	TGTGCCATCAGTGTCCAGGATAACTATGGCTACACCTTC	CAISVQDNYGYTF